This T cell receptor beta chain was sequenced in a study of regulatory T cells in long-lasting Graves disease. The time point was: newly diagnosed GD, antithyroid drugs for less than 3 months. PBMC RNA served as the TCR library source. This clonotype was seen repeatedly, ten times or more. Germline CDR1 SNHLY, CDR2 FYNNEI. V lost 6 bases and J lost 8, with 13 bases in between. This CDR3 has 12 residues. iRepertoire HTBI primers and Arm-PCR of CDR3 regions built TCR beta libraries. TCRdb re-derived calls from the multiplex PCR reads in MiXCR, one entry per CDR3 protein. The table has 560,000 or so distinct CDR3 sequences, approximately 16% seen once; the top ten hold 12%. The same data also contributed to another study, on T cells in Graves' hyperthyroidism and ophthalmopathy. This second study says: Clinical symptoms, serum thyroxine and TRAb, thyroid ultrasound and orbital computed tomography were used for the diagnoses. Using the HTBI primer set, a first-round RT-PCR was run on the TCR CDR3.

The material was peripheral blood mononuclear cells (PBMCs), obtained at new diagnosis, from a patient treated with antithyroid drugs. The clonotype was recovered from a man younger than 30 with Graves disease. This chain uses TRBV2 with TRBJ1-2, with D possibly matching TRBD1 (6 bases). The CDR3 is CASSATGFGYTF. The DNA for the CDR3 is TGTGCCAGCAGCGCGACAGGATTCGGCTACACCTTC.